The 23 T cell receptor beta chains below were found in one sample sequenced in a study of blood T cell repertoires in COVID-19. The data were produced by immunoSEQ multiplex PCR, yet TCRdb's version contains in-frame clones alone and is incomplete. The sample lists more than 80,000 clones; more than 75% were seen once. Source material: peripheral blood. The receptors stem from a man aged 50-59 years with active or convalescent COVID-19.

The CDR3 here is CASSSLRARPQHF. CDR3 bases: TGTGCCAGCAGCTCTCTCAGGGCACGGCCCCAGCATTTT. The chain has TRBV28 and TRBJ1-5; possible D gene TRBD1, 5 bases. CDR1 is MDHEN and CDR2 is SYDVKM in the germline V gene. The CDR3 is 13 residues long. Between the trimmed V and J ends, which lost 6 bases and 9 bases, there was a span of 15 bases.

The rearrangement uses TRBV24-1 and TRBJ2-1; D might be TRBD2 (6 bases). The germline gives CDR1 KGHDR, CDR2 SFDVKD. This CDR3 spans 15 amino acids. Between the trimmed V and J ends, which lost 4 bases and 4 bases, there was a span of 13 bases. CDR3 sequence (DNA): TGTGCCACCAGTGACCCTCGGGACTGGTACAATGAGCAGTTCTTC. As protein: CATSDPRDWYNEQFF.

CDR3 DNA: TGTGCCAGCAGTGATCCCGGACACCAATTCGACACCGGGGAGCTGTTTTTT. Amino acid sequence: CASSDPGHQFDTGELFF. The chain recombines TRBV6-1 with TRBJ2-2, with D possibly matching TRBD1 (5 bases). Germline loops: CDR1 MNHNS, CDR2 SASEGT. The germline V and J ends were trimmed by 3 bases and 3 bases, with 17 bases remaining between them. This CDR3 spans 17 amino acids.

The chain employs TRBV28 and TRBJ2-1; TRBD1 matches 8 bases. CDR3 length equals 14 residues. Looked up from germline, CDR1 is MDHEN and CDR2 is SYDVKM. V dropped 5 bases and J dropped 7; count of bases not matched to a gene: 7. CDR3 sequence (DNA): TGTGCCAGCAGTCAACAGACAGGGGTAAATGAGCAGTTCTTC. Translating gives CASSQQTGVNEQFF.

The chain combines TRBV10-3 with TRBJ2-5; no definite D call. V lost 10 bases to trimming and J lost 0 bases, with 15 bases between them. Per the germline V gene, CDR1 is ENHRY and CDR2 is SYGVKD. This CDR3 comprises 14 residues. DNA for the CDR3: TGTGCCACCCAGGCGACGAGCTACCAAGAGACCCAGTACTTC. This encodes CATQATSYQETQYF.

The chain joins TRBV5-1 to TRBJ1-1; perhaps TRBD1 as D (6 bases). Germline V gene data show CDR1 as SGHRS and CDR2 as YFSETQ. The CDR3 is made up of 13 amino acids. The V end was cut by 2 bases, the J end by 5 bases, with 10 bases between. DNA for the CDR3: TGCGCCAGCAGCTTACAGGGTTTGACTGAAGCTTTCTTT. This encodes CASSLQGLTEAFF.

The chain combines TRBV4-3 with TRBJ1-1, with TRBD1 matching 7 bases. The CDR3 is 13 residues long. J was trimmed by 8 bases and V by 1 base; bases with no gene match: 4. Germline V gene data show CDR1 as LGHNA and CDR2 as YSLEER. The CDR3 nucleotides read TGCGCCAGCAGCCAAGTGCAGGGGGAGGAAGCTTTCTTT. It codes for CASSQVQGEEAFF.

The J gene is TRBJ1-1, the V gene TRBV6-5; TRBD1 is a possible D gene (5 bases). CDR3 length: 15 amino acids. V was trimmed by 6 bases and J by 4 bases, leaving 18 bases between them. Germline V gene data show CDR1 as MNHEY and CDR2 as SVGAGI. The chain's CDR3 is CASSRGLAVGTEAFF. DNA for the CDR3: TGTGCCAGCAGCCGGGGACTGGCGGTTGGCACTGAAGCTTTCTTT.

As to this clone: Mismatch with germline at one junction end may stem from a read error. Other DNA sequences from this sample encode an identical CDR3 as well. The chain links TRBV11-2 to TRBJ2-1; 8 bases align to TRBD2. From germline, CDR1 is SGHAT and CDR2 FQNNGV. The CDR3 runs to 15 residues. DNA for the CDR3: TGTGCCAGTAGCTACAGCGGGAGCTCCTACAATGAGCAGTTCTTC. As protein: CASSYSGSSYNEQFF. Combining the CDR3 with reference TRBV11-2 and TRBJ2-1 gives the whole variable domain EAGVAQSPRYKIIEKRQSVAFWCNPISGHATLYWYQQILGQGPKLLIQFQNNGVVDDSQLPKDRFSAERLKGVDSTLKIQPAKLEDSAVYLCASSYSGSSYNEQFFGPGTRLTVL.

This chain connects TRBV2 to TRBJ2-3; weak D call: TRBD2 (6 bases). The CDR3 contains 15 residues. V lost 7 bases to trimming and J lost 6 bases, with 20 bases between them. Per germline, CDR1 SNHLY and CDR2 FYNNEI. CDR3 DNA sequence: TGTGCCAGCACCCTCGGGGACTCCCCGAGGGATACGCAGTATTTT. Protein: CASTLGDSPRDTQYF.

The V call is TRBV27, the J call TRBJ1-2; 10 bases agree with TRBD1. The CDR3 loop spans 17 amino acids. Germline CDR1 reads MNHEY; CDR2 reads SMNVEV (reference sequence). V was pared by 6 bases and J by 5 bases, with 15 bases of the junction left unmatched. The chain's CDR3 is CASRSLLEDRGAYGYTF. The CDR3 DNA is TGTGCCAGCAGATCACTCCTTGAGGACAGGGGGGCATATGGCTACACCTTC.

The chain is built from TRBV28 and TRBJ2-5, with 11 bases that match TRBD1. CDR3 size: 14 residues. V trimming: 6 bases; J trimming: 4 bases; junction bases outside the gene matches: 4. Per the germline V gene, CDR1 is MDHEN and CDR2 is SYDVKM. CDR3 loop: CASSGTGGGETQYF. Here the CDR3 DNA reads TGTGCCAGCAGCGGGACAGGGGGAGGAGAGACCCAGTACTTC.

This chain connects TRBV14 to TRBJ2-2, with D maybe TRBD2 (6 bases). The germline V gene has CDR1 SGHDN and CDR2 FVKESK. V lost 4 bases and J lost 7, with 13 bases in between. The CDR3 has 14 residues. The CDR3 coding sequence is TGTGCCAGCAGCCTGGGGGGAGGCGTCGGGGAGCTGTTTTTT. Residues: CASSLGGGVGELFF.

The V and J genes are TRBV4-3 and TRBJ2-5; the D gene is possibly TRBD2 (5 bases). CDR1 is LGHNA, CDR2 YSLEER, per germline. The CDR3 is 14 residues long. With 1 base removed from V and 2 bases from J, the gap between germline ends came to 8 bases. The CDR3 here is CASSQVPGQETQYF. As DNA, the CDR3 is TGCGCCAGCAGCCAAGTGCCGGGGCAAGAGACCCAGTACTTC.

Here the CDR3 DNA reads TGTGCCAGCAGTTCCTCAGGGGAGGGGAACACTGAAGCTTTCTTT. Its protein is CASSSSGEGNTEAFF. The rearrangement uses TRBV28 and TRBJ1-1; tentatively, D is TRBD1 (6 bases). The length of the CDR3 is 15 residues. CDR1 and CDR2 (germline): MDHEN, SYDVKM. V dropped 4 bases and J dropped 1 base, with 13 bases sitting between them.

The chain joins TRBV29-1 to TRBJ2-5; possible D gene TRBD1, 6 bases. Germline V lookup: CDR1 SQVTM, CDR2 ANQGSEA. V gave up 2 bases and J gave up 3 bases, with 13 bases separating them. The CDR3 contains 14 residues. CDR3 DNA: TGCAGCGTTGAAAGGTGGACAGTGGAAGAGACCCAGTACTTC. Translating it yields CSVERWTVEETQYF.

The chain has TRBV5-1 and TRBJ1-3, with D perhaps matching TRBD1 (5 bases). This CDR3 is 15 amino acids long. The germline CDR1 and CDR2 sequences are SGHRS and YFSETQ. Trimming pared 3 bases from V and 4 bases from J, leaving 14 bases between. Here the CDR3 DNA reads TGCGCCAGCAGCTCATCCCAGGGTACCGGAAACACCATATATTTT. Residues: CASSSSQGTGNTIYF. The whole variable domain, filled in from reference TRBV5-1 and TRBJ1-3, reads KAGVTQTPRYLIKTRGQQVTLSCSPISGHRSVSWYQQTPGQGLQFLFEYFSETQRNKGNFPGRFSGRQFSNSRSEMNVSTLELGDSALYLCASSSSQGTGNTIYFGEGSWLTVV.

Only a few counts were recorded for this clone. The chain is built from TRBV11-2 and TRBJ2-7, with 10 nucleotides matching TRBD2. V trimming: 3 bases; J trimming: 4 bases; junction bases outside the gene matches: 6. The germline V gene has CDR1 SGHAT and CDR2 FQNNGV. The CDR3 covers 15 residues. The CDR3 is CASSFVAGGQYEQYF. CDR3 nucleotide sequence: TGTGCCAGCAGCTTCGTAGCGGGGGGTCAATACGAGCAGTACTTC. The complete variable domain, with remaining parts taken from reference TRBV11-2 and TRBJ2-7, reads EAGVAQSPRYKIIEKRQSVAFWCNPISGHATLYWYQQILGQGPKLLIQFQNNGVVDDSQLPKDRFSAERLKGVDSTLKIQPAKLEDSAVYLCASSFVAGGQYEQYFGPGTRLTVT.

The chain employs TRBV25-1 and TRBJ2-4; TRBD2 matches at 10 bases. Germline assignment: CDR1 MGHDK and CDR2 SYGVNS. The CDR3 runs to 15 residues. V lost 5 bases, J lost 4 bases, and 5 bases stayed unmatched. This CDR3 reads CASSSWTSGKNIQYF. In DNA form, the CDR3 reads TGTGCCAGCAGTTCGTGGACTAGCGGTAAAAACATTCAGTACTTC.

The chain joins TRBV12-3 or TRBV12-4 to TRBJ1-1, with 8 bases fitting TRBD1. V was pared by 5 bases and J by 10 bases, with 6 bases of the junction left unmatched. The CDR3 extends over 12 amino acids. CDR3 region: CASSPPDRGAFF. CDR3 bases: TGTGCCAGCAGTCCGCCCGACAGGGGAGCTTTCTTT.

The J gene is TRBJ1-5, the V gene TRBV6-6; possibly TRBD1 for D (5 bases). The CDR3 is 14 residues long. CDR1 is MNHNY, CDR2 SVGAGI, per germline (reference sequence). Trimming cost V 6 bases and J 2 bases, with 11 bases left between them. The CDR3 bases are TGTGCCAGCAGCCAGGGCCGGGGCAATCAGCCCCAGCATTTT. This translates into CASSQGRGNQPQHF.

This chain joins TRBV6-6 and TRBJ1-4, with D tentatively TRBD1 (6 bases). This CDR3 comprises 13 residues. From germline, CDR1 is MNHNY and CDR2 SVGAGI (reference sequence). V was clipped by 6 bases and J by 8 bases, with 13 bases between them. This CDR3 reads CASRDPQGEKLFF. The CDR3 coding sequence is TGTGCCAGCAGAGACCCACAGGGAGAAAAACTGTTTTTT.

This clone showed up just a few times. CDR3 DNA sequence: TGTGCCAGCGCCCGGGACAAAGCTTTAACGACTGGAAACACCATATATTTT. As protein: CASARDKALTTGNTIYF. The chain recombines TRBV5-8 with TRBJ1-3; the D gene is possibly TRBD1 (6 bases). Trimming took 7 bases from V and 2 from J, leaving 22 bases between them. Germline loops: CDR1 SGHTS, CDR2 YDEGEE. The CDR3 consists of 17 residues. Complete variable domain (other parts from reference TRBV5-8 and TRBJ1-3): EAGVTQSPTHLIKTRGQQATLRCSPISGHTSVYWYQQALGLGLQFLLWYDEGEERNRGNFPPRFSGRQFPNYSSELNVNALELEDSALYLCASARDKALTTGNTIYFGEGSWLTVV.